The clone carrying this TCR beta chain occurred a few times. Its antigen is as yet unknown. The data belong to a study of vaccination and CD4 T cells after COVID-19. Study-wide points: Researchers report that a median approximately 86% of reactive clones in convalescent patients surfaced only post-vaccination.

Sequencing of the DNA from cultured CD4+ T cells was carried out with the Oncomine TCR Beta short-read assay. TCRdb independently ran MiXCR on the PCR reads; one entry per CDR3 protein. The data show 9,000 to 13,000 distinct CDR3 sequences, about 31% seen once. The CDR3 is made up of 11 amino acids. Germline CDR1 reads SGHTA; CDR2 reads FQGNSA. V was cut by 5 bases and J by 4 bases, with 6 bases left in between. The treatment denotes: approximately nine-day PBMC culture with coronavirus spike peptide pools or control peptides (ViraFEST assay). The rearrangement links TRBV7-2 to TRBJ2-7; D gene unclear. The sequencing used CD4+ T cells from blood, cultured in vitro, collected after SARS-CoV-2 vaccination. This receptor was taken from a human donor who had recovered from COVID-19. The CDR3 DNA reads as TGTGCCAGCAGCCCCCAATACGAGCAGTACTTC. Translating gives CASSPQYEQYF.